One and the same sample provided the 4 T cell receptor beta chains below, sequenced in a study of cytomegalovirus exposure and HLA in healthy donors. The study ran its PCR with 60 Vbeta and 13 Jbeta primers. Libraries were prepared by immunoSEQ multiplex PCR; TCRdb keeps only in-frame clonotypes and omits some of them. In total, the table holds fewer than 40,000 clones. The sequenced material came from PBMCs. These receptors came from a woman between 35 and 50 years old in good health and CMV-seropositive.

The genes are TRBV5-4 and TRBJ2-7, with a possible D match to TRBD1 (6 bases). In germline, CDR1 is SGHNT, CDR2 YYREEE (reference sequence). The ends were cut back, 0 bases at V and 6 bases at J, with 10 bases in the middle. The CDR3 length is 13 residues. CDR3 DNA sequence: TGTGCCAGCAGCTTGGAGGGGACACGCGAGCAGTACTTC. As protein: CASSLEGTREQYF.

This chain connects TRBV10-3 to TRBJ2-1; 9 nucleotides match TRBD1. The V gene end was trimmed by 8 bases and the J gene end by 0 bases; junction bases not matched to a gene: 2. The CDR3 totals 14 residues. CDR1 and CDR2 (germline): ENHRY, SYGVKD. The CDR3 sequence is CAIQDRGSYNEQFF. The CDR3 DNA reads TGTGCCATCCAGGACAGGGGCTCCTACAATGAGCAGTTCTTC.

The chain links TRBV10-3 to TRBJ1-4; TRBD1 matches at 8 bases. V was pared by 8 bases and J by 8 bases, with 19 bases of the junction left unmatched. In germline, CDR1 is ENHRY, CDR2 SYGVKD. The CDR3 sequence is 17 residues long. The CDR3 nucleotides are TGTGCCATCGGACAGGGAAGAGGTTCGGGTCTTGGAGAAAAACTGTTTTTT. Translation: CAIGQGRGSGLGEKLFF.

The genes are TRBV6-1 and TRBJ2-7, with D possibly TRBD2 on 5 matching bases. The germline V and J ends were trimmed by 3 bases and 0 bases, with 12 bases remaining between them. Germline assignment: CDR1 MNHNS and CDR2 SASEGT. This CDR3 region has 15 residues. Here the CDR3 DNA reads TGTGCCAGCAGTGAGTCAAGACTAAGCTCCTACGAGCAGTACTTC. It specifies CASSESRLSSYEQYF.